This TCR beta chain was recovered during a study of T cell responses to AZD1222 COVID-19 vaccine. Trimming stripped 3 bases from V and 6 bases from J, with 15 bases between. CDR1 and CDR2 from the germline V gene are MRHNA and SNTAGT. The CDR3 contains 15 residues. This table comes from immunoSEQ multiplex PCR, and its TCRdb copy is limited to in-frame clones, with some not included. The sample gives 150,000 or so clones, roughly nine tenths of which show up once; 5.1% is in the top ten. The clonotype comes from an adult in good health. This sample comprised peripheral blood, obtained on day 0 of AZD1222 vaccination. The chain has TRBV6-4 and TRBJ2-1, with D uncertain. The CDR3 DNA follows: TGTGCCAGCAGTGAGCCGGCTACCCCATCCAATGAGCAGTTCTTC. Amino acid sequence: CASSEPATPSNEQFF.